Each of the 23 T cell receptor beta chains below was sequenced from the same sample in a study of cytomegalovirus exposure and HLA in healthy donors. Generated by immunoSEQ multiplex PCR, the TCRdb table keeps only in-frame clones and is missing some. The sample consists of approximately 120,000 clones, around 96% of them appearing once. Sample: PBMCs. The receptors shown here come from a man younger than 30 in good health and CMV-seronegative.

There are a few counts of this clone. This chain joins TRBV19 and TRBJ1-5; the match to TRBD1 covers 9 bases. This CDR3 spans 15 amino acids. The germline V gene has CDR1 LNHDA and CDR2 SQIVND (reference sequence). V lost 8 bases, J lost 3 bases, and 8 bases stayed unmatched. The CDR3 loop is CASLGTGRFNQPQHF. The CDR3 region has the DNA TGTGCCAGTTTGGGGACAGGGCGATTCAATCAGCCCCAGCATTTT.

This chain links TRBV7-6 with TRBJ2-7; 9 bases map to TRBD2. From germline, CDR1 is SGHVS and CDR2 FNYEAQ. V lost 2 bases, J lost 1 base, and 3 bases stayed unmatched. CDR3 length: 15 amino acids. The CDR3 here is CASSLRLAVSYEQYF. The CDR3 nucleotides are TGTGCCAGCAGCTTAAGACTAGCGGTGTCCTACGAGCAGTACTTC.

This clone has only one observation. The rearrangement uses TRBV7-9 and TRBJ1-1; TRBD1 is a possible D gene (6 bases). The ends were cut back, 1 base at V and 6 bases at J, with 9 bases in the middle. Germline V gives CDR1 SEHNR, CDR2 FQNEAQ (reference sequence). CDR3 size: 13 residues. The CDR3 reads CASSLVEGAEAFF. The CDR3 nucleotides are TGTGCCAGCAGCTTAGTTGAGGGGGCTGAAGCTTTCTTT.

The chain recombines TRBV28 with TRBJ2-1; D possibly corresponds to TRBD2 (5 bases). The CDR3 contains 14 residues. Germline loops: CDR1 MDHEN, CDR2 SYDVKM. Trimming removed 6 bases from V and 6 bases from J, with 15 bases in between. The CDR3 loop is CASREAVMVNEQFF. CDR3 bases: TGTGCCAGCAGAGAAGCGGTGATGGTCAATGAGCAGTTCTTC.

The V and J genes are TRBV14 and TRBJ1-5; D perhaps matches TRBD1 (6 bases). The V gene's germline CDR1 is SGHDN and CDR2 FVKESK. V lost 2 bases, J lost 4 bases, and 6 bases lay in between. The CDR3 has 13 amino acids. In DNA, the CDR3 is TGTGCCAGCAGCCAAACAGGGAATCAGCCCCAGCATTTT. As protein: CASSQTGNQPQHF. Using reference TRBV14 and TRBJ1-5 for the parts outside the CDR3, the full variable domain is EAGVTQFPSHSVIEKGQTVTLRCDPISGHDNLYWYRRVMGKEIKFLLHFVKESKQDESGMPNNRFLAERTGGTYSTLKVQPAELEDSGVYFCASSQTGNQPQHFGDGTRLSIL.

The chain employs TRBV28 and TRBJ1-1; weak D call: TRBD1 (5 bases). V was clipped by 7 bases and J by 5 bases, with 11 bases between them. There are 12 residues in the CDR3. Per germline, CDR1 MDHEN and CDR2 SYDVKM. CDR3 loop: CASIQGWTEAFF. In DNA, the CDR3 is TGTGCCAGCATCCAGGGTTGGACTGAAGCTTTCTTT.

This clone came up once. V is TRBV7-9 and J is TRBJ1-1; TRBD1 is a possible D gene (5 bases). Germline V lookup: CDR1 SEHNR, CDR2 FQNEAQ (reference sequence). CDR3 length: 12 residues. The V end lost 5 bases, the J end lost 5 bases, and 9 bases lay between the germline ends. CDR3 protein: CASSLRGTEAFF. In DNA form, the CDR3 reads TGTGCCAGCAGCCTGCGGGGGACTGAAGCTTTCTTT. The complete variable domain, with remaining parts taken from reference TRBV7-9 and TRBJ1-1, reads DTGVSQNPRHKITKRGQNVTFRCDPISEHNRLYWYRQTLGQGPEFLTYFQNEAQLEKSRLLSDRFSAERPKGSFSTLEIQRTEQGDSAMYLCASSLRGTEAFFGQGTRLTVV.

The genes are TRBV28 and TRBJ1-2; perhaps TRBD1 as D (5 bases). Germline lookup yields CDR1 MDHEN and CDR2 SYDVKM. CDR3 length: 13 amino acids. The V gene lost 7 bases and the J gene lost 3 bases, with 12 bases spanning the gap. CDR3: CASTKWGDYGYTF. The CDR3 region has the DNA TGTGCCAGCACCAAATGGGGGGACTATGGCTACACCTTC.

The rearrangement links TRBV7-2 to TRBJ2-1, with D perhaps matching TRBD1 (6 bases). The V gene's germline CDR1 is SGHTA and CDR2 FQGNSA. The CDR3 length is 14 residues. The V gene lost 0 bases and the J gene lost 4 bases, with 7 bases spanning the gap. The CDR3 DNA sequence: TGTGCCAGCAGCTTAGCGGGACAATACAATGAGCAGTTCTTC. Translating it yields CASSLAGQYNEQFF.

The rearrangement joins TRBV19 to TRBJ2-1; possible D gene TRBD1, 6 bases. The CDR3 has 15 amino acids. Looked up from germline, CDR1 is LNHDA and CDR2 is SQIVND (reference sequence). Trimming removed 3 bases from V and 9 bases from J, with 18 bases in between. CDR3 protein: CASSILWGQGGEQFF. The CDR3 bases are TGTGCCAGTAGTATTTTATGGGGGCAAGGGGGTGAGCAGTTCTTC.

V and J are TRBV5-5 and TRBJ1-2, with 7 bases that match TRBD1. Germline lookup yields CDR1 SGHKS and CDR2 YYEKEE (reference sequence). The CDR3 totals 14 residues. V lost 2 bases, J lost 4 bases, and 5 bases stayed unmatched. CDR3 sequence (DNA): TGTGCCAGCAGCTTTGGGGACAGAGTCTATGGCTACACCTTC. Protein sequence: CASSFGDRVYGYTF.

The gene calls are TRBV28 and TRBJ2-7; TRBD1 agrees at 7 bases. Looked up from germline, CDR1 is MDHEN and CDR2 is SYDVKM. The CDR3 length is 14 residues. J gave up 0 bases and V 7 bases, and 6 bases lay outside the gene matches. The CDR3 loop reads CASNSGTVSYEQYF. The CDR3 region has the DNA TGTGCCAGCAACTCCGGGACAGTCTCCTACGAGCAGTACTTC.

This chain connects TRBV18 to TRBJ2-1; TRBD1 agrees at 7 bases. Germline CDR1 KGHSH, CDR2 LQKENI. After removal of 5 bases from V and 2 bases from J, the junction contained 6 bases not matched to a gene. The CDR3 loop spans 15 amino acids. The CDR3 coding sequence is TGTGCCAGCTCAGAGAACAGGGGTGCCTACAATGAGCAGTTCTTC. Its protein is CASSENRGAYNEQFF.

V and J are TRBV14 and TRBJ1-2; TRBD1 is a possible D gene (6 bases). In germline, CDR1 is SGHDN, CDR2 FVKESK. The CDR3 has 15 amino acids. V lost 4 bases and J 1 base, leaving 13 bases between the germline ends. In DNA form, the CDR3 reads TGTGCCAGCAGCCCACCCAGGACAGTTAACTATGGCTACACCTTC. Protein product: CASSPPRTVNYGYTF.

The V gene is TRBV4-1, the J gene TRBJ1-5; 10 nucleotides match TRBD1. The CDR3 is 11 amino acids. CDR1 and CDR2 from the germline V gene are MGHRA and YSYEKL. The CDR3 is CASRGTGEEHF. In nucleotides, the CDR3 is TGCGCGAGCCGTGGGACAGGGGAAGAGCATTTT.

This CDR3 is CASSVGGHGRSYEQYF. DNA for the CDR3: TGTGCCAGCAGCGTAGGGGGGCACGGGCGGTCCTACGAGCAGTACTTC. The V gene is TRBV9, the J gene TRBJ2-7; TRBD1 is a possible D gene (6 bases). CDR1 is SGDLS and CDR2 is YYNGEE in the germline V gene. The V gene lost 0 bases and the J gene lost 1 base, with 14 bases spanning the gap. This CDR3 comprises 16 residues.

This CDR3 reads CASSPRTGPGELFF. Here the CDR3 DNA reads TGTGCCAGCAGTCCCCGGACAGGGCCCGGGGAGCTGTTTTTT. The J gene is TRBJ2-2, the V gene TRBV28; the match to TRBD1 covers 8 bases. The CDR3 length is 14 residues. V was pared by 5 bases and J by 6 bases, with 5 bases of the junction left unmatched. Germline V gives CDR1 MDHEN, CDR2 SYDVKM. The full variable domain, in which reference TRBV28 and TRBJ2-2 provide the parts outside the CDR3, is DVKVTQSSRYLVKRTGEKVFLECVQDMDHENMFWYRQDPGLGLRLIYFSYDVKMKEKGDIPEGYSVSREKKERFSLILESASTNQTSMYLCASSPRTGPGELFFGEGSRLTVL.

V usage is TRBV18 and J usage is TRBJ1-4, with unresolved D. Germline CDR1 KGHSH, CDR2 LQKENI. The CDR3 is 14 residues long. The ends were cut back, 1 base at V and 6 bases at J, with 9 bases in the middle. The CDR3 reads CASSPQGGDEKLFF. The CDR3 coding sequence is TGTGCCAGCTCACCACAGGGAGGAGATGAAAAACTGTTTTTT. The whole variable domain, filled in from reference TRBV18 and TRBJ1-4, reads NAGVMQNPRHLVRRRGQEARLRCSPMKGHSHVYWYRQLPEEGLKFMVYLQKENIIDESGMPKERFSAEFPKEGPSILRIQQVVRGDSAAYFCASSPQGGDEKLFFGSGTQLSVL.

The chain combines TRBV5-4 with TRBJ2-3; 9 nucleotides align to TRBD1. Losses at the gene ends were 4 bases for V and 6 bases for J; bases not matched to a gene: 9. The CDR3 is 15 amino acids. Germline V lookup: CDR1 SGHNT, CDR2 YYREEE (reference sequence). The CDR3 here is CASSDRGAILDTQYF. The CDR3 nucleotides read TGTGCCAGCAGCGACAGGGGGGCAATCTTGGATACGCAGTATTTT.

V gene TRBV20-1 combines with J gene TRBJ2-1; D gene uncertain. CDR1 DFQATT and CDR2 SNEGSKA come from the germline V gene (reference sequence). The CDR3 is 11 amino acids. The V end was cut by 6 bases, the J end by 4 bases, with 7 bases between. CDR3: CSAPEYNEQFF. The CDR3, as DNA: TGCAGTGCCCCGGAGTACAATGAGCAGTTCTTC.

The V and J genes are TRBV28 and TRBJ2-3, with 10 bases aligning to TRBD2. Germline V CDR1 and CDR2: MDHEN, SYDVKM. CDR3 length equals 21 residues. The J segment lost 3 bases and the V segment lost 2 bases, leaving 20 bases of the junction unmatched. CDR3 amino acids: CASSLRWRPSGRSVLTDTQYF. The CDR3 DNA is TGTGCCAGCAGTTTACGGTGGAGGCCTAGCGGGAGATCCGTCCTTACAGATACGCAGTATTTT. The full variable domain, in which reference TRBV28 and TRBJ2-3 provide the parts outside the CDR3, is DVKVTQSSRYLVKRTGEKVFLECVQDMDHENMFWYRQDPGLGLRLIYFSYDVKMKEKGDIPEGYSVSREKKERFSLILESASTNQTSMYLCASSLRWRPSGRSVLTDTQYFGPGTRLTVL.

The chain uses TRBV4-3 and TRBJ1-2; D is uncertain. Per the germline V gene, CDR1 is LGHNA and CDR2 is YSLEER. Trimming took 0 bases from V and 4 from J, leaving 12 bases between them. The CDR3 extends over 15 amino acids. In DNA form, the CDR3 reads TGCGCCAGCAGCCAAGATCTCGGAGCTTTCTATGGCTACACCTTC. Its translation: CASSQDLGAFYGYTF.

This rearrangement joins TRBV5-1 to TRBJ2-2; D gene uncertain. CDR3 length equals 13 residues. With 7 bases removed from V and 2 bases from J, the gap between germline ends came to 9 bases. Per germline, CDR1 SGHRS and CDR2 YFSETQ. The CDR3 sequence: CASPNINTGELFF. The CDR3 region has the DNA TGCGCCAGCCCTAATATTAACACCGGGGAGCTGTTTTTT.